This T cell receptor beta chain emerged from a study of T cells in Graves' hyperthyroidism and ophthalmopathy. Study-wide results and caveats: Blood shared most expanded thyroid clonotypes above 0.001.

The investigators amplified TCR beta CDR3 regions from RNA transcripts. In the first-round RT-PCR of the TCR CDR3, the HTBI primer set was used. One entry per CDR3 protein results from TCRdb running MiXCR on the multiplex PCR reads. Of around 800,000 distinct CDR3 sequences listed, about 38% were seen once; the top ten hold 7.5% to 9.5%. Diagnosis of hyperthyroidism was new in patients aged 18 to 65, and its duration was under 2 months. Diagnosis rested on symptoms, serum thyroxine and TRAb, thyroid ultrasound, and orbital computed tomography. It was around 11 ml of fresh peripheral blood that supplied the PBMCs. On this clonotype itself: The antigen is not known.

V was pared by 7 bases and J by 1 base, with 3 bases of the junction left unmatched. The CDR3 sequence is 13 residues long. Germline CDR1 reads SQVTM; CDR2 reads ANQGSEA. The clonotype was recovered from a man younger than 35 with Graves' hyperthyroidism. Material: blood. The rearrangement links TRBV29-1 to TRBJ2-5; 10 bases fit TRBD1. CDR3 protein: CSAWTGGQETQYF. DNA for the CDR3: TGCAGCGCTTGGACAGGGGGCCAAGAGACCCAGTACTTC.